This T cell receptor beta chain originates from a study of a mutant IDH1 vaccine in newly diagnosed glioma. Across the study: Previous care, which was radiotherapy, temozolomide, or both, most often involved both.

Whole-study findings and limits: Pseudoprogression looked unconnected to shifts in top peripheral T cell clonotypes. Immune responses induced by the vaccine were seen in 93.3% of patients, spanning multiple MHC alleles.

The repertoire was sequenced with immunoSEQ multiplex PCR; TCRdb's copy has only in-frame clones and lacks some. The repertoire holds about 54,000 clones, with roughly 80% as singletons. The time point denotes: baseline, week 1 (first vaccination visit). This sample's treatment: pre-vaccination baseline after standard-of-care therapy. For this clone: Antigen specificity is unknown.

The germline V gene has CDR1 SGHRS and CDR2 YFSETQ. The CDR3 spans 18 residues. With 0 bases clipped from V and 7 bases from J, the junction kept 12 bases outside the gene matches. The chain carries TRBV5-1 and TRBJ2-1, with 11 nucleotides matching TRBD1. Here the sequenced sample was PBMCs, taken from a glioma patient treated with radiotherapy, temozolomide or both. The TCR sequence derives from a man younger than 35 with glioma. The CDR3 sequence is CASSLVVRKDRGRNEQFF. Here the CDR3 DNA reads TGCGCCAGCAGCTTGGTGGTACGTAAGGACAGGGGGCGAAATGAGCAGTTCTTC.